Each of the 25 T cell receptor beta chains below was sequenced from the same sample in a study of CD8 T cells in Susac syndrome. With random hexamers, 0.5 to 1 ug RNA was reverse transcribed. TCRdb analysed the immunoSEQ multiplex PCR reads with MiXCR anew, one entry per CDR3 protein. The sample shows 95,000 to 150,000 distinct CDR3 sequences, about 93% of them seen only once. Sequencing used CD4+ T cells from PBMCs. These receptor sequences come from a human donor in good health.

The V call is TRBV19, the J call TRBJ2-1; D might be TRBD1 or TRBD2, each matching 5 bases. Trimming pared 6 bases from V and 6 bases from J, leaving 12 bases between. The CDR3 sequence is 13 residues long. The germline gives CDR1 LNHDA, CDR2 SQIVND (reference sequence). This CDR3 is CASRIGGVNEQFF. CDR3 bases: TGTGCCAGTAGGATTGGGGGAGTCAATGAGCAGTTCTTC.

The gene calls are TRBV3-1 and TRBJ1-2; D is perhaps TRBD1 (5 bases). V lost 0 bases, J lost 12 bases, and 14 bases lay in between. In germline, CDR1 is LGHDT, CDR2 YNNKEL (reference sequence). CDR3 size: 13 residues. CDR3 amino acids: CASSQDVRDINTF. The CDR3 DNA follows: TGTGCCAGCAGCCAAGACGTCAGGGATATAAACACCTTC.

This chain joins TRBV4-3 and TRBJ2-4; 9 positions match TRBD1. From germline, CDR1 is LGHNA and CDR2 YSLEER. The CDR3 is 15 amino acids. V shed 3 bases, J shed 7 bases, and the junction held 7 bases outside the gene matches. CDR3 sequence: CASSQGDRVINIQYF. The CDR3 DNA reads TGCGCCAGCAGCCAGGGGGACAGGGTGATCAACATTCAGTACTTC.

There are a few counts of this clonotype. This chain connects TRBV5-1 to TRBJ2-7, with TRBD1 as a possible D gene (6 bases). The CDR3 is 14 residues long. Germline V gives CDR1 SGHRS, CDR2 YFSETQ. V lost 0 bases and J 2 bases, leaving 9 bases between the germline ends. DNA for the CDR3: TGCGCCAGCAGCTTGGGACAGGCGACCTACGAGCAGTACTTC. It translates to CASSLGQATYEQYF.

The chain links TRBV7-6 to TRBJ2-2; the match to TRBD2 covers 7 bases. Germline lookup yields CDR1 SGHVS and CDR2 FNYEAQ. The length of the CDR3 is 15 residues. The trim removed 8 bases at V and 5 bases at J, leaving 11 bases unmatched. The CDR3 DNA follows: TGTGCCAGCGCCTCTAGCGGCACAAGTACCGGGGAGCTGTTTTTT. Its protein is CASASSGTSTGELFF. Together with reference TRBV7-6 and TRBJ2-2, the CDR3 gives the full variable domain: GAGVSQSPRYKVTKRGQDVALRCDPISGHVSLYWYRQALGQGPEFLTYFNYEAQQDKSGLPNDRFSAERPEGSISTLTIQRTEQRDSAMYRCASASSGTSTGELFFGEGSRLTVL.

This chain links TRBV6-2 or TRBV6-3 with TRBJ1-1, with D unresolved. The V gene lost 1 base and the J gene lost 0 bases, with 9 bases spanning the gap. Germline V gene lookup returns CDR1 MNHEY and CDR2 SVGEGT. This CDR3 has 15 amino acids. The CDR3 DNA reads as TGTGCCAGCAGTTACTTTGGAGGTCTGAACACTGAAGCTTTCTTT. Its translation is CASSYFGGLNTEAFF.

This clonotype was detected a few times. The chain recombines TRBV5-1 with TRBJ1-1; D not resolved. V was pared by 1 base and J by 4 bases, with 14 bases between. CDR1 and CDR2 (germline): SGHRS, YFSETQ. The CDR3 length is 15 residues. The CDR3 bases are TGCGCCAGCAGCTTGCAGGTATCGGGAGGCACTGAAGCTTTCTTT. Amino acid sequence: CASSLQVSGGTEAFF.

The V gene is TRBV2, the J gene TRBJ2-6; D ambiguous. Germline V gene lookup returns CDR1 SNHLY and CDR2 FYNNEI. V lost 1 base and J lost 0, with 4 bases in between. The CDR3 totals 15 residues. CDR3 sequence reads: CASSEGDSGANVLTF. CDR3 bases: TGTGCCAGCAGTGAAGGTGACTCTGGGGCCAACGTCCTGACTTTC.

This chain joins TRBV7-2 and TRBJ2-7; TRBD1 agrees at 10 bases. V shed 5 bases, J shed 3 bases, and the junction held 7 bases outside the gene matches. CDR1 and CDR2 (germline): SGHTA, FQGNSA. This CDR3 contains 15 residues. CDR3 residues: CASSLLGQGFYEQYF. Written as DNA, the CDR3 is TGTGCCAGCAGCCTTCTGGGACAGGGGTTCTACGAGCAGTACTTC. The whole variable domain, remainder taken from reference TRBV7-2 and TRBJ2-7, is GAGVSQSPSNKVTEKGKDVELRCDPISGHTALYWYRQSLGQGLEFLIYFQGNSAPDKSGLPSDRFSAERTGGSVSTLTIQRTQQEDSAVYLCASSLLGQGFYEQYFGPGTRLTVT.

The CDR3, as DNA: TGTGCCACCAGCAGTCGACAGGCCAGCAATCAGCCCCAGCATTTT. Translation: CATSSRQASNQPQHF. The V gene is TRBV15, the J gene TRBJ1-5; possible D gene TRBD1, 6 bases. CDR3 length: 15 amino acids. Germline lookup yields CDR1 LNHNV and CDR2 YYDKDF (reference sequence). The V end was cut by 3 bases, the J end by 1 base, with 10 bases between. Looking up the rest from reference TRBV15 and TRBJ1-5 gives the full variable domain: DAMVIQNPRYQVTQFGKPVTLSCSQTLNHNVMYWYQQKSSQAPKLLFHYYDKDFNNEADTPDNFQSRRPNTSFCFLDIRSPGLGDTAMYLCATSSRQASNQPQHFGDGTRLSIL.

This sequence joins TRBV7-2 and TRBJ2-7; a possible D gene is TRBD2 (6 bases). V lost 4 bases and J lost 2, with 12 bases in between. The length of the CDR3 is 14 residues. Germline values: CDR1 SGHTA, CDR2 FQGNSA. CDR3 DNA: TGTGCCAGCAGCTCACTAGCAGGACCCTACGAGCAGTACTTC. It translates to CASSSLAGPYEQYF. The whole variable domain, filled in from reference TRBV7-2 and TRBJ2-7, reads GAGVSQSPSNKVTEKGKDVELRCDPISGHTALYWYRQSLGQGLEFLIYFQGNSAPDKSGLPSDRFSAERTGGSVSTLTIQRTQQEDSAVYLCASSSLAGPYEQYFGPGTRLTVT.

The rearrangement joins TRBV10-2 to TRBJ2-7, with a weak D call TRBD2 (5 bases). In germline, CDR1 is WSHSY, CDR2 SAAADI. This CDR3 spans 14 amino acids. V was cut by 3 bases and J by 6 bases, with 15 bases left in between. CDR3 sequence: CASSENGGRAEQYF. The CDR3, as DNA: TGCGCCAGCAGTGAAAACGGCGGGCGCGCCGAGCAGTACTTC.

The CDR3 sequence is CASSQSYYGYTF. CDR3 nucleotides: TGTGCCAGCAGCCAGTCGTACTATGGCTACACCTTC. This chain connects TRBV7-2 to TRBJ1-2; D unclear. The CDR3 loop spans 12 amino acids. The germline gives CDR1 SGHTA, CDR2 FQGNSA. V was cut by 5 bases and J by 3 bases, with 7 bases left in between. Complete variable domain (other parts from reference TRBV7-2 and TRBJ1-2): GAGVSQSPSNKVTEKGKDVELRCDPISGHTALYWYRQSLGQGLEFLIYFQGNSAPDKSGLPSDRFSAERTGGSVSTLTIQRTQQEDSAVYLCASSQSYYGYTFGSGTRLTVV.

The V gene is TRBV10-3, the J gene TRBJ1-1, with no clear D. CDR1 ENHRY and CDR2 SYGVKD come from the germline V gene. CDR3 length: 13 residues. V was pared by 7 bases and J by 0 bases, with 9 bases between. The CDR3 bases are TGTGCCATCAAGGCAGGTTTGAACACTGAAGCTTTCTTT. Its protein is CAIKAGLNTEAFF.

About this clonotype: The junction departs from the called germline gene at one end, perhaps through a read error. The chain links TRBV23-1 to TRBJ2-1, with 8 bases matching TRBD1. TRBV23-1 is marked as an open reading frame, function uncertain. The CDR3 has 19 amino acids. The CDR3 coding sequence is TGCGCCAGCAGTCAACGTCCCGGGACAGGTCCCTACTCCTTCAATGAGCAGTTCTTC. Translated: CASSQRPGTGPYSFNEQFF.

V gene TRBV7-2 combines with J gene TRBJ1-5, with TRBD1 identical over 9 bases. Germline-derived CDR1 and CDR2 are SGHTA and FQGNSA. CDR3 length: 17 residues. The V gene end was trimmed by 1 base and the J gene end by 2 bases; junction bases not matched to a gene: 6. The CDR3 nucleotides are TGTGCCAGCAGCTTAGTGGGGACAGGGAGAGGCAATCAGCCCCAGCATTTT. Its protein product is CASSLVGTGRGNQPQHF. Full variable domain (rest looked up from reference TRBV7-2 and TRBJ1-5): GAGVSQSPSNKVTEKGKDVELRCDPISGHTALYWYRQSLGQGLEFLIYFQGNSAPDKSGLPSDRFSAERTGGSVSTLTIQRTQQEDSAVYLCASSLVGTGRGNQPQHFGDGTRLSIL.

This rearrangement joins TRBV5-1 to TRBJ1-1, with D possibly matching TRBD1 (6 bases). The CDR3 is 15 amino acids. The germline CDR1 and CDR2 sequences are SGHRS and YFSETQ. V lost 1 base, J lost 1 base, and 11 bases lay in between. The CDR3 nucleotides are TGCGCCAGCAGCTTGAGGGGGGCGCCGAACACTGAAGCTTTCTTT. Translation: CASSLRGAPNTEAFF.

The V call is TRBV20-1, the J call TRBJ2-5; the D gene is possibly TRBD1 (5 bases). Germline V gene lookup returns CDR1 DFQATT and CDR2 SNEGSKA (reference sequence). The CDR3 sequence is 11 residues long. The chain's CDR3 is CRARAGWTQYF. CDR3 DNA sequence: TGCAGGGCCAGGGCCGGTTGGACCCAGTACTTC.

CDR3 loop: CASSFGQGNYGYTF. For the CDR3, the DNA is TGTGCCAGCAGTTTTGGACAGGGGAACTATGGCTACACCTTC. The genes are TRBV27 and TRBJ1-2; 9 bases match TRBD1. Germline CDR1 reads MNHEY; CDR2 reads SMNVEV (reference sequence). The CDR3 has 14 residues. Trimming removed 3 bases from V and 2 bases from J; junction bases left unmatched: 1.

The chain combines TRBV30 with TRBJ2-4, with D possibly TRBD2 on 6 matching bases. Germline V CDR1 and CDR2: GTSNPN, SVGIG (reference sequence). The length of the CDR3 is 15 residues. V lost 1 base and J lost 3, with 13 bases in between. CDR3: CAWSGKRRVKNIQYF. CDR3 in DNA: TGTGCCTGGAGTGGTAAAAGGAGGGTCAAAAACATTCAGTACTTC.

The chain links TRBV19 to TRBJ2-1, with 8 bases fitting TRBD2. The germline V gene has CDR1 LNHDA and CDR2 SQIVND (reference sequence). The junction had 13 bases not matched to a gene; V was cut back by 3 bases and J by 9 bases. This CDR3 comprises 16 residues. The CDR3, as DNA: TGTGCCAGTAGTATCGGGGGACTAGGGGTTGCGAGTGAGCAGTTCTTC. Its translation is CASSIGGLGVASEQFF.

The V call is TRBV7-2, the J call TRBJ2-7; D is perhaps TRBD2 (6 bases). V gave up 2 bases and J gave up 0 bases, with 8 bases separating them. The CDR3 length is 14 residues. Germline values: CDR1 SGHTA, CDR2 FQGNSA. In DNA, the CDR3 is TGTGCCAGCAGCTTACGGCGGGACTCCTACGAGCAGTACTTC. Residues: CASSLRRDSYEQYF.

The J gene is TRBJ2-7, the V gene TRBV6-2 or TRBV6-3; TRBD2 matches 8 bases. CDR1 and CDR2 from the germline V gene are MNHEY and SVGEGT. V trimming: 8 bases; J trimming: 3 bases; junction bases outside the gene matches: 9. The CDR3 sequence is 14 residues long. The CDR3 reads CASGRGLAYYEQYF. The CDR3 bases are TGTGCCAGCGGAAGAGGACTAGCCTACTACGAGCAGTACTTC.

J is TRBJ1-1 and V is TRBV2; D not resolved. Germline V gene data show CDR1 as SNHLY and CDR2 as FYNNEI. The CDR3 totals 12 residues. V shed 7 bases and J shed 0 bases, with 6 bases lying between them. The CDR3 sequence: CASNFLNTEAFF. The CDR3 DNA reads as TGTGCCAGCAATTTTTTGAACACTGAAGCTTTCTTT.

This clonotype was recorded once. This rearrangement joins TRBV4-1 to TRBJ2-1; D gene ambiguous. CDR3 length equals 15 residues. Trimming left V 4 bases short and J 5 bases short, with 15 bases between. The germline gives CDR1 MGHRA, CDR2 YSYEKL. The CDR3: CASSRGLPPHNEQFF. In nucleotides, the CDR3 is TGCGCCAGCAGCCGCGGTCTGCCACCCCACAATGAGCAGTTCTTC.